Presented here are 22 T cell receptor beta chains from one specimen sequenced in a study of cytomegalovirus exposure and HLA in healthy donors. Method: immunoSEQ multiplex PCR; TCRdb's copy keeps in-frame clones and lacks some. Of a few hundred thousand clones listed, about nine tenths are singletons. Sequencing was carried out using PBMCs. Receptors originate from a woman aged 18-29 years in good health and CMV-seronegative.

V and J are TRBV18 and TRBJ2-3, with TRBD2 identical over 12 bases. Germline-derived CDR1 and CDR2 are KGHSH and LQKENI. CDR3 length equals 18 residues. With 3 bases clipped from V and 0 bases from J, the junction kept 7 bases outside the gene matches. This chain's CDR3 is CASSPLTSGSTSTDTQYF. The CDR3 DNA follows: TGTGCCAGCTCACCCCTGACTAGCGGGAGCACTAGCACAGATACGCAGTATTTT. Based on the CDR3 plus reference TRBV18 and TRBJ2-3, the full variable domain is NAGVMQNPRHLVRRRGQEARLRCSPMKGHSHVYWYRQLPEEGLKFMVYLQKENIIDESGMPKERFSAEFPKEGPSILRIQQVVRGDSAAYFCASSPLTSGSTSTDTQYFGPGTRLTVL.

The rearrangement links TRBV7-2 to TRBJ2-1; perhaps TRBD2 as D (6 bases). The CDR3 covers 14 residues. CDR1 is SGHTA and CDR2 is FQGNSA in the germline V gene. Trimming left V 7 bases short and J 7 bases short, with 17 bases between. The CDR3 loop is CASTQTREMNEQFF. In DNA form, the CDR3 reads TGTGCCAGCACGCAGACCCGGGAGATGAATGAGCAGTTCTTC.

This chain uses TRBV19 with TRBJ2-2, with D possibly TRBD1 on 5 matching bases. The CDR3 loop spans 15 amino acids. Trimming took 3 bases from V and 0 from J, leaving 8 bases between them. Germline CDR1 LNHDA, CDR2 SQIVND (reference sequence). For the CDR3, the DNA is TGTGCCAGTAGTATTGGGGCACCGAACACCGGGGAGCTGTTTTTT. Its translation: CASSIGAPNTGELFF.

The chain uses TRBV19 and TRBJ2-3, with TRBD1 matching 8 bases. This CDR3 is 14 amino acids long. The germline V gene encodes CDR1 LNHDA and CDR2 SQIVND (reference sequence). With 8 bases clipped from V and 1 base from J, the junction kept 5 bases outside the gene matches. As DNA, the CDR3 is TGTGCCAGTGAGGACAGGGCGCGCACAGATACGCAGTATTTT. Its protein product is CASEDRARTDTQYF.

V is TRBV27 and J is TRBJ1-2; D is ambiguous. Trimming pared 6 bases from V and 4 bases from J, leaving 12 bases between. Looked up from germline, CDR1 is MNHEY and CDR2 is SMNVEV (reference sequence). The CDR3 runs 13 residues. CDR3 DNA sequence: TGTGCCAGCAGAAAGGGCGGGATCTATGGCTACACCTTC. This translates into CASRKGGIYGYTF.

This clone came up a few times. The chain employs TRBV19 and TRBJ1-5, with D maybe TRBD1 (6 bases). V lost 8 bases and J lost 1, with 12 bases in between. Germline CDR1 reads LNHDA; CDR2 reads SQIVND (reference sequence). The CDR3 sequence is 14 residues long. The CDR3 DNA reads TGTGCCAGTCGAGGACAGCAGAGCAATCAGCCCCAGCATTTT. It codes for CASRGQQSNQPQHF.

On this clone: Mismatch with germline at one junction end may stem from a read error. CDR3 loop: CASSKGDVARSLF. The CDR3, as DNA: TGTGCCAGCAGTAAAGGGGATGTGGCTAGATCGCTCTTC. The rearrangement uses TRBV6-6 and TRBJ2-1, with a weak D call TRBD1 (5 bases). This CDR3 has 13 amino acids. Germline lookup yields CDR1 MNHNY and CDR2 SVGAGI (reference sequence).

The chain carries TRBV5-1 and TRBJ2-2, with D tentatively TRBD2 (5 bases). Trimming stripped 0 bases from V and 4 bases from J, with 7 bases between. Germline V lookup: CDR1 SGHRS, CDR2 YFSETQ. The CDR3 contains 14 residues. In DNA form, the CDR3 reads TGCGCCAGCAGCTTGGCCGGGGTCACCGGGGAGCTGTTTTTT. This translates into CASSLAGVTGELFF.

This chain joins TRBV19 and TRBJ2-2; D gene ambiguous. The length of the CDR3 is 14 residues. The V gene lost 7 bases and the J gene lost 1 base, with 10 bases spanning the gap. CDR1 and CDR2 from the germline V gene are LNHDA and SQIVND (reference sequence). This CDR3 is CASTSPGNTGELFF. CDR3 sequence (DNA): TGTGCCAGTACCTCCCCGGGGAACACCGGGGAGCTGTTTTTT.

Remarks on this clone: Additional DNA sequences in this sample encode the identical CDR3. As DNA, the CDR3 is TGCGCCAGCAGCCAAGATCTCCGGGGGTCTGGGGCCAACGTCCTGACTTTC. As protein: CASSQDLRGSGANVLTF. This rearrangement joins TRBV4-3 to TRBJ2-6; weak D call: TRBD2 (6 bases). V was trimmed by 0 bases and J by 1 base, leaving 10 bases between them. CDR3 length: 17 residues. Germline V gene data show CDR1 as LGHNA and CDR2 as YSLEER.

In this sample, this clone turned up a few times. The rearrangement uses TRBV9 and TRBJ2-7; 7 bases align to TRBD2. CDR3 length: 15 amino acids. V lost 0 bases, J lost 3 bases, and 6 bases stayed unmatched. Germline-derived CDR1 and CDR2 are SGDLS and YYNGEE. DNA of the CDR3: TGTGCCAGCAGCGTAGGCGGGCGGGAGTTCTACGAGCAGTACTTC. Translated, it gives CASSVGGREFYEQYF.

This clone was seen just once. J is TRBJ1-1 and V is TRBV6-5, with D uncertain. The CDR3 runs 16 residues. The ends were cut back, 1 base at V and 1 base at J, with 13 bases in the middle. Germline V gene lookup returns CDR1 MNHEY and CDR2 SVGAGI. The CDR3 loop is CASSYWSADSNTEAFF. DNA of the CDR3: TGTGCCAGCAGTTACTGGTCCGCGGATTCGAACACTGAAGCTTTCTTT.

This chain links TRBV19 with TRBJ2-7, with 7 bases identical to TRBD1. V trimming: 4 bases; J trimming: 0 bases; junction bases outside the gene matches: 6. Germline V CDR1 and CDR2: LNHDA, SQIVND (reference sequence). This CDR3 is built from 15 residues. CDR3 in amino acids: CASSTTWDSSYEQYF. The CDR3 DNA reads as TGTGCCAGTAGTACCACCTGGGACAGCTCCTACGAGCAGTACTTC.

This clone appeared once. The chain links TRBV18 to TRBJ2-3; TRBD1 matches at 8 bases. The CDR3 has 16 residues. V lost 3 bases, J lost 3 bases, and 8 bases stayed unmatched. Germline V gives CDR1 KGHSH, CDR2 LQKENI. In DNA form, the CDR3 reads TGTGCCAGCTCACCTCGGCAGGGGGCCGGGACAGATACGCAGTATTTT. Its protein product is CASSPRQGAGTDTQYF.

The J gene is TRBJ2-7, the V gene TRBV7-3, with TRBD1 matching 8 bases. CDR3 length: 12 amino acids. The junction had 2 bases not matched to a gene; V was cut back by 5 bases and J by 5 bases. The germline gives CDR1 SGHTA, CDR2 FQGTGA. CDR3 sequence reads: CASSTGGNEQYF. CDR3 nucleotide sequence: TGTGCCAGCAGCACAGGGGGAAACGAGCAGTACTTC.

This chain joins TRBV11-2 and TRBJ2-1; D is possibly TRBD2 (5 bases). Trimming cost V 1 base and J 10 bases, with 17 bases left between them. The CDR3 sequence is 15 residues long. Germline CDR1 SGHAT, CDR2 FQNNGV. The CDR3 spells CASSLGPSSSREQFF. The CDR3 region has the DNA TGTGCCAGCAGCTTAGGCCCCTCTAGCTCTAGGGAGCAGTTCTTC.

CDR3: CSVEARIGQGRWVTEAFF. In DNA form, the CDR3 reads TGCAGCGTTGAAGCGCGTATAGGACAGGGGCGTTGGGTCACTGAAGCTTTCTTT. The genes are TRBV29-1 and TRBJ1-1, with 9 nucleotides matching TRBD1. CDR1 and CDR2 (germline): SQVTM, ANQGSEA. This CDR3 spans 18 amino acids. V lost 1 base, J lost 4 bases, and 16 bases stayed unmatched. The whole variable domain, remainder taken from reference TRBV29-1 and TRBJ1-1, is SAVISQKPSRDICQRGTSLTIQCQVDSQVTMMFWYRQQPGQSLTLIATANQGSEATYESGFVIDKFPISRPNLTFSTLTVSNMSPEDSSIYLCSVEARIGQGRWVTEAFFGQGTRLTVV.

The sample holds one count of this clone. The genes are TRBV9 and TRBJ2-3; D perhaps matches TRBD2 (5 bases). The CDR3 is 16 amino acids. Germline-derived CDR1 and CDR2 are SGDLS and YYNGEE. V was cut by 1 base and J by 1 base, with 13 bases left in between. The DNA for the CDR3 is TGTGCCAGCAGCGTATCATCGGGGAGTGGCACAGATACGCAGTATTTT. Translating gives CASSVSSGSGTDTQYF. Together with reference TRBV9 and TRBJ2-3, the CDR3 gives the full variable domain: DSGVTQTPKHLITATGQRVTLRCSPRSGDLSVYWYQQSLDQGLQFLIQYYNGEERAKGNILERFSAQQFPDLHSELNLSSLELGDSALYFCASSVSSGSGTDTQYFGPGTRLTVL.

The CDR3 region has the DNA TGTGCCAGCAGCGTAAGACTAGCTGTCGGCACCGGGGAGCTGTTTTTT. Translating gives CASSVRLAVGTGELFF. This chain uses TRBV9 with TRBJ2-2; the match to TRBD2 covers 7 bases. V was pared by 1 base and J by 4 bases, with 7 bases of the junction left unmatched. The CDR3 loop spans 16 amino acids. The V gene's germline CDR1 is SGDLS and CDR2 YYNGEE.

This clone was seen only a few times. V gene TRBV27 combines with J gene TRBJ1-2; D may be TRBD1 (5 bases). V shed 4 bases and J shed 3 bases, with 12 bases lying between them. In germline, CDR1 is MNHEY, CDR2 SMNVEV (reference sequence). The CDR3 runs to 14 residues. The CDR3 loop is CASSYKATDYGYTF. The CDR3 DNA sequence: TGTGCCAGCAGTTATAAGGCGACAGACTATGGCTACACCTTC.

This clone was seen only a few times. CDR3 residues: CASSYSGTTNEQYF. CDR3 bases: TGTGCCAGCAGTTACTCCGGGACTACCAACGAGCAGTACTTC. The J gene is TRBJ2-7, the V gene TRBV6-5; 7 nucleotides line up with TRBD2. Germline V gene lookup returns CDR1 MNHEY and CDR2 SVGAGI. This CDR3 is 14 amino acids long. J gave up 5 bases and V 0 bases, and 4 bases lay outside the gene matches.

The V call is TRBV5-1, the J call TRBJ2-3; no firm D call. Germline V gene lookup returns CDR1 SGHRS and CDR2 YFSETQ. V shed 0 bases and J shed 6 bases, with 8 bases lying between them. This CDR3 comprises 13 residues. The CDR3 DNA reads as TGCGCCAGCAGCTTGGGGTCCGGGGATACGCAGTATTTT. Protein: CASSLGSGDTQYF. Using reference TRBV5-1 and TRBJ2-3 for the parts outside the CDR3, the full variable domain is KAGVTQTPRYLIKTRGQQVTLSCSPISGHRSVSWYQQTPGQGLQFLFEYFSETQRNKGNFPGRFSGRQFSNSRSEMNVSTLELGDSALYLCASSLGSGDTQYFGPGTRLTVL.